This TCR beta chain stems from a study of blood T cell repertoires in COVID-19. Study information: T cells, B-cell-depleted T cells, or PBMCs supplied cDNA or gDNA.

Repertoires were generated with immunoSEQ multiplex PCR, while TCRdb's copy carries only in-frame clones and drops some. The table lists 100,000 to 150,000 clones, 86% of them singletons, with roughly 5.4% in the top ten. V was pared by 0 bases and J by 6 bases, with 15 bases between. The V gene's germline CDR1 is KGHSH and CDR2 LQKENI. There are 16 residues in the CDR3. The TCR was taken from a human donor in a cohort sampled during active COVID-19. The chain couples TRBV18 to TRBJ2-1, with a weak D call TRBD2 (6 bases). The sequencing input was peripheral blood. CDR3 sequence: CASSPPRGVTGNEQFF. Here the CDR3 DNA reads TGTGCCAGCTCACCACCGCGGGGAGTGACCGGCAATGAGCAGTTCTTC.